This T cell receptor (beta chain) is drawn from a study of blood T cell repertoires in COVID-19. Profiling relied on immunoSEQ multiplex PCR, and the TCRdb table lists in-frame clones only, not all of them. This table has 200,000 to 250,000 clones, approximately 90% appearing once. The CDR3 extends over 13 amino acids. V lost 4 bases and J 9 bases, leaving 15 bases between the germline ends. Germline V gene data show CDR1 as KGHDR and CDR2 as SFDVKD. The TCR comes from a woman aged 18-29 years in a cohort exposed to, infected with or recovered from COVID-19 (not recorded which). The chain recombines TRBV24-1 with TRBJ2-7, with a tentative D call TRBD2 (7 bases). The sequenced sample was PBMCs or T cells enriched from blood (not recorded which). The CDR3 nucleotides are TGTGCCACCAGTGAGCTAAGGGGGGGGAGGCAGTACTTC. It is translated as CATSELRGGRQYF.